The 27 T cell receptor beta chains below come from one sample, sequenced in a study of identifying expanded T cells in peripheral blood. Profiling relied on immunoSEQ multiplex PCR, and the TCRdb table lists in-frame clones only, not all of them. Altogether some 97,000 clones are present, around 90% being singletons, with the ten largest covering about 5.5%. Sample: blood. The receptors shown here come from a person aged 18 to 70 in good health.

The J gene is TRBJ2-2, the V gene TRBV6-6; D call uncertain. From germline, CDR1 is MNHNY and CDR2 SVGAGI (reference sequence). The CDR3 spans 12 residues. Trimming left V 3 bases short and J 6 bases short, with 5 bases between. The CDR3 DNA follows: TGTGCCAGCAGTTATGGGGCCGGGGAGCTGTTTTTT. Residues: CASSYGAGELFF.

In DNA, the CDR3 is TGTGCCAGCAGGGCCGGGACCAATTCACCCCTCCACTTT. It yields the protein CASRAGTNSPLHF. The J gene is TRBJ1-6, the V gene TRBV6-1; a possible D gene is TRBD1 (5 bases). The germline gives CDR1 MNHNS, CDR2 SASEGT. The CDR3 extends over 13 amino acids. V dropped 6 bases and J dropped 7 bases, with 10 bases sitting between them.

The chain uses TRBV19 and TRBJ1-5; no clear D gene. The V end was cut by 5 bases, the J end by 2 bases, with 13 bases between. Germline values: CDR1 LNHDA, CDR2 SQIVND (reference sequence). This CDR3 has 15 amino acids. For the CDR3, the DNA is TGTGCCAGTAGTCGGACGGTAGCAGGCAATCAGCCCCAGCATTTT. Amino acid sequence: CASSRTVAGNQPQHF.

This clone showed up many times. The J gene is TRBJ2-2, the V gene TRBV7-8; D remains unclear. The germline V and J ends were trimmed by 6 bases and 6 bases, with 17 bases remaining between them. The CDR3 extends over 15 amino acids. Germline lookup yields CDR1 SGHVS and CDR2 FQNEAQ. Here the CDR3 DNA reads TGTGCCAGCAGTCCCAATGAGCGCCGAGCCGGGGAGCTGTTTTTT. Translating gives CASSPNERRAGELFF.

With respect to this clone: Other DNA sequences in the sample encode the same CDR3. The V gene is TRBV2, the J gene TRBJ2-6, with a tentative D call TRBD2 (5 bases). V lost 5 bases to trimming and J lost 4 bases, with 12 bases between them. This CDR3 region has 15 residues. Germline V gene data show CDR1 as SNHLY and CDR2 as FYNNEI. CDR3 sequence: CASSPRGSGANVLTF. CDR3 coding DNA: TGTGCCAGCAGTCCCCGGGGTTCAGGGGCCAACGTCCTGACTTTC.

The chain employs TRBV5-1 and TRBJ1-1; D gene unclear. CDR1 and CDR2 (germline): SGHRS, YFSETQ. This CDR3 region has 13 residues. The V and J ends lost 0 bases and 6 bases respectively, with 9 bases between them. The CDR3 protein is CASSLDLAPEAFF. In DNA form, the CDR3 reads TGCGCCAGCAGCTTGGATTTGGCCCCTGAAGCTTTCTTT.

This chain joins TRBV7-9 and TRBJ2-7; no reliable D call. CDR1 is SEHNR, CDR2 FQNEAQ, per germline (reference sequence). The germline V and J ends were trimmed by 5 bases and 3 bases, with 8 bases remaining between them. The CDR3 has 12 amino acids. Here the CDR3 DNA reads TGTGCCAGCAGCGTAGGAAACTACGAGCAGTACTTC. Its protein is CASSVGNYEQYF.

The CDR3 region has the DNA TGTGCCAGCAGCGGAGCCGGGACGGCCTCTAATTCACCCCTCCACTTT. Protein sequence: CASSGAGTASNSPLHF. The chain links TRBV7-2 to TRBJ1-6; TRBD1 is a possible D gene (5 bases). This CDR3 has 16 amino acids. CDR1 SGHTA and CDR2 FQGNSA come from the germline V gene. The ends were cut back, 5 bases at V and 6 bases at J, with 17 bases in the middle.

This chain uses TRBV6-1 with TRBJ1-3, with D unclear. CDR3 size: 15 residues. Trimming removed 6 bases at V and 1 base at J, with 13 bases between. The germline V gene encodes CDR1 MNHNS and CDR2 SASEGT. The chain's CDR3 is CASRYRTGSGNTIYF. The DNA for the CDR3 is TGTGCCAGCAGATATAGGACTGGTTCTGGAAACACCATATATTTT.

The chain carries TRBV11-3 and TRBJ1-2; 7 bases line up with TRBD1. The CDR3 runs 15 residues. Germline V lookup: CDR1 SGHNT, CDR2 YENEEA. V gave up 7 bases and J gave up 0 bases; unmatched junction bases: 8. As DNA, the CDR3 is TGTGCCAGCACTCCAACGGGACAGACTAACTATGGCTACACCTTC. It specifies CASTPTGQTNYGYTF.

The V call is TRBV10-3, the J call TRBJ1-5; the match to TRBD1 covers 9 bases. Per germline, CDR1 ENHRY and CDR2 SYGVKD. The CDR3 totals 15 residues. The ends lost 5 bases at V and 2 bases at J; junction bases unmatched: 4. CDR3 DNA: TGTGCCATCAGTAGGACAGGGGAGGGCAATCAGCCCCAGCATTTT. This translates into CAISRTGEGNQPQHF.

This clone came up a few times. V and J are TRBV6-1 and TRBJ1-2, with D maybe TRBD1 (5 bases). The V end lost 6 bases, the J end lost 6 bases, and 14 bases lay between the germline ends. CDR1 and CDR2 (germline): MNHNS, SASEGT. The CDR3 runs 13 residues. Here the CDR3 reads CASRIGTPDGYTF. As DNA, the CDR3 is TGTGCCAGCAGAATCGGGACGCCCGATGGCTACACCTTC.

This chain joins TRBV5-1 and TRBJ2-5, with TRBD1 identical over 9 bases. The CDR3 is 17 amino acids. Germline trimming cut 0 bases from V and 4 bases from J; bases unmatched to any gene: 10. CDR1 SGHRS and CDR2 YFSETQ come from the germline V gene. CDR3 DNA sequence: TGCGCCAGCAGCTTGGCAACTTGGACAGGGGCAGGAGAGACCCAGTACTTC. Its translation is CASSLATWTGAGETQYF. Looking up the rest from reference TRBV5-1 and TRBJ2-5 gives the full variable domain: KAGVTQTPRYLIKTRGQQVTLSCSPISGHRSVSWYQQTPGQGLQFLFEYFSETQRNKGNFPGRFSGRQFSNSRSEMNVSTLELGDSALYLCASSLATWTGAGETQYFGPGTRLLVL.

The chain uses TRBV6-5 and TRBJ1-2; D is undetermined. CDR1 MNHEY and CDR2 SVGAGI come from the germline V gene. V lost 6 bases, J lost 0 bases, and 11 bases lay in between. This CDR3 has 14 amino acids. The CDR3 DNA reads TGTGCCAGCAGAGTGGGTTTGTCTAACTATGGCTACACCTTC. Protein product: CASRVGLSNYGYTF.

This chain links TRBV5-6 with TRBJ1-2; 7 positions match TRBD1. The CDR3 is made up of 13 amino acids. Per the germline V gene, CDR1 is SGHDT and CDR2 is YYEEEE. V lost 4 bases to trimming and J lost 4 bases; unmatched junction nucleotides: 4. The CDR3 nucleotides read TGTGCCAGCAGCCCCGGGACAGTCTATGGCTACACCTTC. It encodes CASSPGTVYGYTF.

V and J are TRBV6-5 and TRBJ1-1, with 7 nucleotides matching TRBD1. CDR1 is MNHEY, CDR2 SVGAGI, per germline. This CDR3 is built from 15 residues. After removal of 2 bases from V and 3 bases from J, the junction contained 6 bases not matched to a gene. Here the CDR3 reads CASSYTTGEDTEAFF. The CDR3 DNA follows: TGTGCCAGCAGTTACACAACAGGGGAGGACACTGAAGCTTTCTTT.

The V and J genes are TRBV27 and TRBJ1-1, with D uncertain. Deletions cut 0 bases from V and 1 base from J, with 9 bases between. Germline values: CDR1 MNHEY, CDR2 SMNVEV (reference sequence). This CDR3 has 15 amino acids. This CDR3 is CASSLSKLGNTEAFF. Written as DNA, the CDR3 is TGTGCCAGCAGTTTATCCAAGTTGGGGAACACTGAAGCTTTCTTT.

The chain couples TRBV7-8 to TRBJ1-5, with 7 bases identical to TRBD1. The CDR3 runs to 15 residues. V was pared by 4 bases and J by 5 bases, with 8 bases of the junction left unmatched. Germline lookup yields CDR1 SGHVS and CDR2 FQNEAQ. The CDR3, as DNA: TGTGCCAGCAGCTCCCTCCGGGACAGCTATCAGCCCCAGCATTTT. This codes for CASSSLRDSYQPQHF.

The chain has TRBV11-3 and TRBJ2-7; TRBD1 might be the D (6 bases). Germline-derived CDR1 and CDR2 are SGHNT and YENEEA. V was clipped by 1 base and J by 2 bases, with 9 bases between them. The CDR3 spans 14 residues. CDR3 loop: CASSLARGAYEQYF. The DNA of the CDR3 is TGTGCCAGCAGCTTAGCCAGGGGTGCCTACGAGCAGTACTTC.

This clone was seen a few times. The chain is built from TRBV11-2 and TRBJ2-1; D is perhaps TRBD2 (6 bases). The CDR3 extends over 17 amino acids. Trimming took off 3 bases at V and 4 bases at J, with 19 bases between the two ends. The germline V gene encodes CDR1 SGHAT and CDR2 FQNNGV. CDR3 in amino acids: CASSFLKSGTPYNEQFF. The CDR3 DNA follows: TGTGCCAGCAGCTTTCTTAAATCTGGGACTCCTTACAATGAGCAGTTCTTC.

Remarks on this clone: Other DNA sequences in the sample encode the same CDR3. This chain's CDR3 is CASSYTASSYNEQFF. CDR3 in DNA: TGTGCCAGCAGTTACACGGCTAGCTCATACAATGAGCAGTTCTTC. This chain links TRBV6-6 with TRBJ2-1; tentatively, D is TRBD2 (5 bases). Trimming removed 2 bases at V and 4 bases at J, with 12 bases between. In germline, CDR1 is MNHNY, CDR2 SVGAGI (reference sequence). The CDR3 covers 15 residues.

In DNA form, the CDR3 reads TGTGCCAGCACTTCGGCCCCGGGTGGAAACACCATATATTTT. Residues: CASTSAPGGNTIYF. The rearrangement links TRBV6-6 to TRBJ1-3; D uncertain. The CDR3 extends over 14 amino acids. Germline CDR1 reads MNHNY; CDR2 reads SVGAGI (reference sequence). Between the trimmed V and J ends, which lost 7 bases and 3 bases, there was a span of 13 bases.

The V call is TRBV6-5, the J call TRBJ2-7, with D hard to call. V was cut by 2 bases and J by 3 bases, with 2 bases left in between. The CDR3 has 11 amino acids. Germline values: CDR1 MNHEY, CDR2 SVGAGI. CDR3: CASSYNYEQYF. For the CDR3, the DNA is TGTGCCAGCAGTTACAACTACGAGCAGTACTTC.

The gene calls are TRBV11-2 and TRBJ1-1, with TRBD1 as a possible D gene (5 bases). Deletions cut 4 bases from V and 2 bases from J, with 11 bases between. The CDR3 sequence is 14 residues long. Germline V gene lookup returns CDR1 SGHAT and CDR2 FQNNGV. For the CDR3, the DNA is TGTGCCAGCAGCTCCCTACAGGTAAACACTGAAGCTTTCTTT. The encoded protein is CASSSLQVNTEAFF.

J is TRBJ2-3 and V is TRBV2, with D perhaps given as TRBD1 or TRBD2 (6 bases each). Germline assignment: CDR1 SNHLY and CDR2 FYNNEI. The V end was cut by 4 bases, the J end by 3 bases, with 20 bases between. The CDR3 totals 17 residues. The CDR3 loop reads CASSGGGRGLSTDTQYF. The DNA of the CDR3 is TGTGCCAGCAGTGGAGGGGGACGGGGGCTTTCTACAGATACGCAGTATTTT.

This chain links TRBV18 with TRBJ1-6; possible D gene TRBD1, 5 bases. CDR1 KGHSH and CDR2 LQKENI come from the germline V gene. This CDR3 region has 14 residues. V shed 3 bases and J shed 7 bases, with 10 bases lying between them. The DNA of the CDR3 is TGTGCCAGCTCACCCGAAGACAGAAATTCACCCCTCCACTTT. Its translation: CASSPEDRNSPLHF.

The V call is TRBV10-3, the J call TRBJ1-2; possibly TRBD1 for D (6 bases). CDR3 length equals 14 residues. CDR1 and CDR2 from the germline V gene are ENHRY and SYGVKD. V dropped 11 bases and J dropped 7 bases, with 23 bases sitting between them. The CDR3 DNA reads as TGTGCCGTCCCTAATGAGGACAGTGAGGTTGGCTACACCTTC. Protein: CAVPNEDSEVGYTF.